The 23 T cell receptor beta chains below were found in one sample sequenced in a study of T-cell memory formation after mild COVID-19. MiXCR was run by TCRdb on the 5' RACE reads, yielding one entry per CDR3 protein. The sample shows about 320,000 distinct CDR3 sequences, around 15% of them seen only once. The source material was PBMCs or a T cell subset sorted from them (not recorded which). These receptors came from a young man who had mild COVID-19 (a few samples of this study predate the infection). Cell type and time point are not known.

This clonotype was seen more than once but under ten times. This rearrangement joins TRBV4-1 to TRBJ2-7; perhaps TRBD1 as D (6 bases). The CDR3 has 16 residues. The V end was cut by 0 bases, the J end by 7 bases, with 19 bases between. CDR1 is MGHRA and CDR2 is YSYEKL in the germline V gene. CDR3 bases: TGCGCCAGCAGCCAAGACTGGACAGACTGGACTTTTGAGCAGTACTTC. Translation: CASSQDWTDWTFEQYF.

The chain combines TRBV6-5 with TRBJ2-7, with D hard to call. V gave up 0 bases and J gave up 6 bases, with 6 bases separating them. The CDR3 covers 12 residues. CDR1 is MNHEY and CDR2 is SVGAGI in the germline V gene. The CDR3 coding sequence is TGTGCCAGCAGTTACTCAGACTCCGAGCAGTACTTC. This translates into CASSYSDSEQYF.

V usage is TRBV9 and J usage is TRBJ1-6; D gene ambiguous. V was shortened by 3 bases and J by 7 bases, with 8 bases between the two germline ends. The CDR3 is made up of 13 amino acids. Germline V CDR1 and CDR2: SGDLS, YYNGEE. CDR3 loop: CASSERHNSPLHF. The CDR3 DNA reads as TGTGCCAGCAGCGAGCGGCACAATTCACCCCTCCACTTT.

This clonotype was detected only a few times. The chain uses TRBV20-1 and TRBJ2-7, with D possibly being TRBD1 (6 bases). CDR1 and CDR2 from the germline V gene are DFQATT and SNEGSKA (reference sequence). Trimming took 1 base from V and 3 from J, leaving 16 bases between them. This CDR3 has 15 residues. In DNA form, the CDR3 reads TGCAGTGCTAGAGGAGGGGGAAGGTTCGACTACGAGCAGTACTTC. Residues: CSARGGGRFDYEQYF.

Only a few counts were recorded for this clonotype. The V gene is TRBV6-1, the J gene TRBJ1-1, with D tentatively TRBD1 (6 bases). V lost 4 bases and J 9 bases, leaving 21 bases between the germline ends. The CDR3 covers 15 residues. Germline CDR1 reads MNHNS; CDR2 reads SASEGT. CDR3: CASSVEFFTGGQAFF. In DNA form, the CDR3 reads TGTGCCAGCAGTGTGGAATTTTTTACCGGGGGCCAAGCTTTCTTT.

This clonotype occurred a few times. The chain links TRBV2 to TRBJ2-7; 10 positions match TRBD2. The CDR3 consists of 15 residues. The junction had 9 bases not matched to a gene; V was cut back by 6 bases and J by 4 bases. The V gene's germline CDR1 is SNHLY and CDR2 FYNNEI. The CDR3 spells CASSPVAGGPYEQYF. DNA of the CDR3: TGTGCCAGCAGCCCCGTAGCGGGGGGCCCGTACGAGCAGTACTTC.

CDR3 sequence: CSVGIRGETQYF. In DNA form, the CDR3 reads TGCAGCGTTGGTATCCGAGGAGAGACCCAGTACTTC. The chain joins TRBV29-1 to TRBJ2-5; D not certain. Trimming removed 4 bases from V and 4 bases from J, with 10 bases in between. CDR3 length: 12 residues. Germline lookup yields CDR1 SQVTM and CDR2 ANQGSEA. Full variable domain (rest looked up from reference TRBV29-1 and TRBJ2-5): SAVISQKPSRDICQRGTSLTIQCQVDSQVTMMFWYRQQPGQSLTLIATANQGSEATYESGFVIDKFPISRPNLTFSTLTVSNMSPEDSSIYLCSVGIRGETQYFGPGTRLLVL.

This CDR3 is CSVARGPTDTQYF. The CDR3 region has the DNA TGCAGCGTTGCCCGGGGACCCACAGATACGCAGTATTTT. The gene calls are TRBV29-1 and TRBJ2-3, with D perhaps TRBD1 or TRBD2 (5 bases each). Germline assignment: CDR1 SQVTM and CDR2 ANQGSEA. This CDR3 region has 13 residues. V dropped 4 bases and J dropped 2 bases, with 10 bases sitting between them.

At least ten counts were recorded for this clonotype. The rearrangement joins TRBV7-2 to TRBJ2-3; D remains unclear. From germline, CDR1 is SGHTA and CDR2 FQGNSA. The V gene lost 1 base and the J gene lost 2 bases, with 13 bases spanning the gap. CDR3 size: 16 residues. The CDR3 DNA reads as TGTGCCAGCAGCTTAGTCTGGCGGATATACACAGATACGCAGTATTTT. As protein: CASSLVWRIYTDTQYF.

In its sample, this clonotype was seen a few times. The rearrangement links TRBV7-9 to TRBJ1-2, with D uncertain. Germline V lookup: CDR1 SEHNR, CDR2 FQNEAQ (reference sequence). V was trimmed by 0 bases and J by 8 bases, leaving 7 bases between them. The CDR3 consists of 12 residues. The CDR3: CASSLAPAGYTF. CDR3 coding DNA: TGTGCCAGCAGCTTAGCACCGGCCGGCTACACCTTC. The whole variable domain, filled in from reference TRBV7-9 and TRBJ1-2, reads DTGVSQNPRHKITKRGQNVTFRCDPISEHNRLYWYRQTLGQGPEFLTYFQNEAQLEKSRLLSDRFSAERPKGSFSTLEIQRTEQGDSAMYLCASSLAPAGYTFGSGTRLTVV.

CDR3 coding DNA: TGTGCCAGCAGTTACATCCGGGGCGGTGGCACAGATACGCAGTATTTT. Its translation: CASSYIRGGGTDTQYF. This chain joins TRBV6-5 and TRBJ2-3; the D call may be TRBD1 or TRBD2 (5 bases each). V was clipped by 2 bases and J by 1 base, with 13 bases between them. CDR3 length: 16 residues. Germline assignment: CDR1 MNHEY and CDR2 SVGAGI.

This clonotype was detected a few times. The V gene is TRBV12-3 or TRBV12-4, the J gene TRBJ2-5; TRBD2 matches at 13 bases. With V trimmed by 4 bases and J by 5 bases, 4 bases remained unmatched. The CDR3 sequence is 15 residues long. Here the CDR3 DNA reads TGTGCCAGCAGTTCGGGACTAGCGGGGTTGGAGACCCAGTACTTC. This gives the protein CASSSGLAGLETQYF.

In its sample, this clonotype was seen a few times. The J gene is TRBJ2-3, the V gene TRBV5-1, with 10 bases lining up with TRBD2. The CDR3 has 16 residues. V gave up 4 bases and J gave up 2 bases; unmatched junction bases: 7. Looked up from germline, CDR1 is SGHRS and CDR2 is YFSETQ. The CDR3 DNA follows: TGCGCCAGCAGCCTAGGACTAGCGGCGAACACAGATACGCAGTATTTT. This translates into CASSLGLAANTDTQYF.

This clonotype was observed a handful of times. The chain employs TRBV29-1 and TRBJ2-3, with D perhaps TRBD2 (6 bases). Germline V gene data show CDR1 as SQVTM and CDR2 as ANQGSEA. The CDR3 spans 14 residues. The V end lost 2 bases, the J end lost 2 bases, and 11 bases lay between the germline ends. The CDR3 nucleotides are TGCAGCGTTGAACCTAGCGAGCACACAGATACGCAGTATTTT. This codes for CSVEPSEHTDTQYF.

The chain couples TRBV11-2 to TRBJ1-3; D remains ambiguous. V lost 4 bases to trimming and J lost 2 bases, with 6 bases between them. Germline V gives CDR1 SGHAT, CDR2 FQNNGV. The CDR3 length is 13 residues. The CDR3 here is CASSSTTGNTIYF. In nucleotides, the CDR3 is TGTGCCAGCAGCTCCACAACTGGAAACACCATATATTTT.

The chain uses TRBV20-1 and TRBJ2-5; TRBD2 matches at 7 bases. In germline, CDR1 is DFQATT, CDR2 SNEGSKA (reference sequence). V gave up 1 base and J gave up 2 bases; unmatched junction bases: 1. This CDR3 is built from 13 residues. The CDR3 loop is CSARVGGQETQYF. DNA of the CDR3: TGCAGTGCTAGAGTGGGGGGGCAAGAGACCCAGTACTTC.

This chain joins TRBV9 and TRBJ1-5; 7 bases are shared with TRBD1. Germline assignment: CDR1 SGDLS and CDR2 YYNGEE. With 4 bases clipped from V and 2 bases from J, the junction kept 12 bases outside the gene matches. The CDR3 spans 17 residues. This CDR3 is CASSPRGDRVGNQPQHF. CDR3 sequence (DNA): TGTGCCAGCAGCCCCCGAGGAGACAGGGTTGGCAATCAGCCCCAGCATTTT.

V and J are TRBV7-9 and TRBJ2-2; D possibly corresponds to TRBD2 (6 bases). Germline lookup yields CDR1 SEHNR and CDR2 FQNEAQ (reference sequence). This CDR3 region has 15 residues. V gave up 3 bases and J gave up 6 bases, with 14 bases separating them. This chain's CDR3 is CASSFIDPGAGELFF. The CDR3, as DNA: TGTGCCAGCAGCTTTATAGACCCGGGGGCCGGGGAGCTGTTTTTT.

This clonotype was counted at least ten times. The chain recombines TRBV7-9 with TRBJ2-2; 8 positions match TRBD2. The germline CDR1 and CDR2 sequences are SEHNR and FQNEAQ (reference sequence). V was pared by 6 bases and J by 6 bases, with 9 bases of the junction left unmatched. This CDR3 region has 15 residues. CDR3 in DNA: TGTGCCAGCAGGTTTACAGGACTAGCTGCCGGGGAGCTGTTTTTT. Its translation is CASRFTGLAAGELFF.

V usage is TRBV15 and J usage is TRBJ1-1; TRBD1 agrees at 9 bases. Germline assignment: CDR1 LNHNV and CDR2 YYDKDF (reference sequence). Trimming removed 5 bases from V and 0 bases from J; junction bases left unmatched: 4. The CDR3 is 15 amino acids. The CDR3 DNA reads TGTGCCACCAGCGGCGACAGGGGGATGAACACTGAAGCTTTCTTT. It translates to CATSGDRGMNTEAFF.

The rearrangement uses TRBV7-2 and TRBJ1-5; D unresolved. There are 14 residues in the CDR3. Germline CDR1 reads SGHTA; CDR2 reads FQGNSA. V lost 3 bases and J lost 5, with 11 bases in between. CDR3 sequence (DNA): TGTGCCAGCAGCTTCGCGGGTGGGTATCAGCCCCAGCATTTT. Its protein product is CASSFAGGYQPQHF.

This clonotype came up a few times. The V call is TRBV5-1, the J call TRBJ1-4, with TRBD1 as a possible D gene (5 bases). V was shortened by 4 bases and J by 4 bases, with 14 bases between the two germline ends. The germline V gene has CDR1 SGHRS and CDR2 YFSETQ. This CDR3 contains 15 residues. CDR3 region: CASSHSGTFNEKLFF. The CDR3 bases are TGCGCCAGCAGCCACTCCGGGACGTTTAATGAAAAACTGTTTTTT.

The CDR3 sequence is CASSAQGGGTEAFF. CDR3 nucleotides: TGTGCCAGCAGTGCACAGGGTGGAGGGACTGAAGCTTTCTTT. V gene TRBV6-1 combines with J gene TRBJ1-1, with D possibly TRBD1 on 6 matching bases. The germline V and J ends were trimmed by 4 bases and 5 bases, with 14 bases remaining between them. Germline-derived CDR1 and CDR2 are MNHNS and SASEGT. This CDR3 spans 14 amino acids.